One and the same sample provided the 10 T cell receptor delta chains below, sequenced in a study of gamma-delta chains in newborns, infants, children. TCRdb redid the clone calls on the reads with CATT. The sample lists 3,000 or so delta-chain clones; 0.25% to 0.35% were seen once. The sequenced sample was blood. These receptors originate from a child who was a newborn, infant or young child, either healthy, febrile or measles-vaccinated (not recorded which).

As concerns this clone: A far larger clone is just one base off, so this is likely a read error. Other DNA sequences of this sample code for an identical CDR3. The CDR3 region is CACDTVGGYAAWDTRQMFF. The CDR3 region has the DNA TGTGCCTGTGACACTGTTGGGGGATACGCGGCCTGGGACACCCGACAGATGTTTTTC. This chain uses TRDV2 with TRDJ3, with 11 bases that match TRDD3. The CDR3 loop spans 19 amino acids. Germline V gene lookup returns CDR1 GEAIGNYY and CDR2 EKD. Unmatched junction bases numbered 6, after V lost 1 base and J lost 2 bases.

This clone was seen more than once but under ten times. For this DNA, TCRdb reports the protein of a much larger clone, which diverges at residue 11, most likely from a read error; the protein presented here is translated directly from the DNA. The V gene is TRDV2, the J gene TRDJ2; the match to TRDD3 covers 12 bases. Germline assignment: CDR1 GEAIGNYY and CDR2 EKD. The CDR3 length is 18 residues. The V gene end was trimmed by 3 bases and the J gene end by 0 bases; junction bases not matched to a gene: 7. CDR3 in DNA: TGTGCCTGTGACCCTCTACTGGGGGATACCTCTTTGACAGCACAACTCTTCTTT. It yields the protein CACDPLLGDTSLTAQLFF.

This clone turned up a few times. The chain carries TRDV2 and TRDJ3; D might be TRDD3 (6 bases). Per germline, CDR1 GEAIGNYY and CDR2 EKD. Trimming pared 3 bases from V and 11 bases from J, leaving 16 bases between. This CDR3 comprises 15 residues. The CDR3 spells CACDARWGPARQMFF. As DNA, the CDR3 is TGTGCCTGTGACGCACGATGGGGGCCGGCCCGACAGATGTTTTTC.

On this clone itself: TCRdb attributes to this sequence the protein of a much larger clone, which differs from the DNA translation at residues 3 and 8; a read error is likely, and the protein displayed is translated from the DNA. The genes are TRDV2 and TRDJ2; TRDD3 matches at 8 bases. CDR3 length: 16 residues. Per germline, CDR1 GEAIGNYY and CDR2 EKD. CDR3: CARDVLGGALTAQLFF. The DNA of the CDR3 is TGTGCCCGTGACGTACTGGGGGGAGCTTTGACAGCACAACTCTTCTTT.

With respect to this clone: This likely stems from a read error, as it lies one base from a far larger clone. The sample contains more than one DNA sequence encoding this CDR3. The CDR3 loop reads CAASSWLSPALTAQLFF. The CDR3 DNA is TGTGCAGCAAGCTCTTGGCTTTCTCCCGCTTTGACAGCACAGCTCTTCTTT. The chain carries TRAV29/DV5 and TRDJ2; D is unclear. The V gene's germline CDR1 is NSMFDY and CDR2 ISSIKDK. The CDR3 extends over 17 amino acids.

In the case of this clone: The translation of this DNA and the TCRdb protein of a much larger clone differ at residue 3, probably owing to a read error; the protein shown here is translated from the DNA. This sequence joins TRDV2 and TRDJ2, with TRDD3 matching 12 bases. The V gene's germline CDR1 is GEAIGNYY and CDR2 EKD. The CDR3 loop spans 15 amino acids. DNA for the CDR3: TGTGCCGGTGACGTACTGGGGGATACTCCAGCACAACTCTTCTTT. Residues: CAGDVLGDTPAQLFF.

This clone was observed a few times. A far larger clone differs by one base, so this is likely a read error. This sample also contains other DNA sequences that code for the same CDR3. This chain connects TRDV2 to TRDJ3, with 8 bases fitting TRDD3. The CDR3 sequence is 18 residues long. Trimming took 2 bases from V and 0 from J; bases not matched to a gene: 5. The germline V gene has CDR1 GEAIGNYY and CDR2 EKD. The CDR3 bases are TGTGCCTGTGACAGTACCGGGGGATACTCCTGGGACACCCGACAGATGTTTTTC. Encoded protein: CACDSTGGYSWDTRQMFF.

Regarding this clone: The TCRdb record carries a much larger clone's protein, which differs from this DNA's translation at residue 5; a read error is the likely cause, and the protein listed here is the DNA translation. The V and J genes are TRAV29/DV5 and TRDJ3, with D perhaps matching TRDD3 (6 bases). Germline V lookup: CDR1 NSMFDY, CDR2 ISSIKDK. CDR3 length: 16 residues. Trimming took 2 bases from V and 0 from J, leaving 9 bases between them. The DNA for the CDR3 is TGTGCAGCAAGTGAGGGATACTCCTGGGACACCCGACAGATGTTTTTC. It yields the protein CAASEGYSWDTRQMFF.

The sample holds a few counts of this clone. It is likely a read error: a sequence one base away is far more abundant. The chain employs TRDV2 and TRDJ3, with TRDD3 matching over 11 bases. The J gene is absent in TCRdb and was assigned here via DNA matching to germline. V lost 5 bases to trimming and J lost 0 bases; unmatched junction nucleotides: 14. In germline, CDR1 is GEAIGNYY, CDR2 EKD. The CDR3 is 21 residues long. DNA of the CDR3: TGTGCCTGTGGCTCGGCTGGGGGATACTCACCTAGCTCCTGGGACACCCGACAGATGTTTTTC. It specifies CACGSAGGYSPSSWDTRQMFF.

This clone was seen a few times. Translating this DNA gives a protein that differs at residue 3 from the TCRdb one, which belongs to a much larger clone; a read error is likely, and the protein shown is this translation. The chain carries TRDV2 and TRDJ3; 11 nucleotides align to TRDD3. Germline V CDR1 and CDR2: GEAIGNYY, EKD. This CDR3 spans 19 amino acids. The CDR3 reads CARDMVLGDISRDTRQMFF. CDR3 in DNA: TGTGCCCGTGACATGGTACTGGGGGATATTTCCCGGGACACCCGACAGATGTTTTTC.